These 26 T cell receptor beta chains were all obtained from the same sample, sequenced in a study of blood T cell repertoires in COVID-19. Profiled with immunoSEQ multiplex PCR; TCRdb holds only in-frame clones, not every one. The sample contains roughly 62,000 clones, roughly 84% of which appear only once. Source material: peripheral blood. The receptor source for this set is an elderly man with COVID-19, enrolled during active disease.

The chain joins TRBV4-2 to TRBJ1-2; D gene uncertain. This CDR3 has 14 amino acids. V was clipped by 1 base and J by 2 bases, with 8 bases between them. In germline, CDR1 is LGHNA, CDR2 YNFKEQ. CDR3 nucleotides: TGTGCCAGCAGCCAAGTTTCGGGAAACTATGGCTACACCTTC. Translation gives CASSQVSGNYGYTF.

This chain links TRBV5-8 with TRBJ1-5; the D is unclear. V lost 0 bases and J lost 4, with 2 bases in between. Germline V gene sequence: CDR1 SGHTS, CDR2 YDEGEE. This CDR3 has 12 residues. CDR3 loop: CASSLANQPQHF. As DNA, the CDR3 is TGTGCCAGCAGCTTGGCGAATCAGCCCCAGCATTTT.

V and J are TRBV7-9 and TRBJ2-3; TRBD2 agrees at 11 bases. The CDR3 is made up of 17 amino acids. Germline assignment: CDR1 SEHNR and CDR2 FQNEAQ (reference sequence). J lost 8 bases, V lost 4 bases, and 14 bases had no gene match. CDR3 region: CASSWETSGDARGTQYF. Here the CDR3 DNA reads TGTGCCAGCAGCTGGGAGACTAGCGGGGACGCGAGGGGTACGCAGTATTTT. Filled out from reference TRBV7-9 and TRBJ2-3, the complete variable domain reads DTGVSQNPRHKITKRGQNVTFRCDPISEHNRLYWYRQTLGQGPEFLTYFQNEAQLEKSRLLSDRFSAERPKGSFSTLEIQRTEQGDSAMYLCASSWETSGDARGTQYFGPGTRLTVL.

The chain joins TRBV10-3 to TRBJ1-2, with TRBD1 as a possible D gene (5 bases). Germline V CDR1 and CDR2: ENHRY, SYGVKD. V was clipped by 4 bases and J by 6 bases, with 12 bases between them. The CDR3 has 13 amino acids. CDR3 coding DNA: TGTGCCATCAGTGCCGGCAGGGAGGATGGCTACACCTTC. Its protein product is CAISAGREDGYTF.

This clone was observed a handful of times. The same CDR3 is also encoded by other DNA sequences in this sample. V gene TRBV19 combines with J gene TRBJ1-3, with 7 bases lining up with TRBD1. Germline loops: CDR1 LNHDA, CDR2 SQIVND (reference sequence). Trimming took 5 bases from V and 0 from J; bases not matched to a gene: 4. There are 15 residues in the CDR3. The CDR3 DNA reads TGTGCCAGTAGTCGGGACAGCCGCTCTGGAAACACCATATATTTT. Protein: CASSRDSRSGNTIYF.

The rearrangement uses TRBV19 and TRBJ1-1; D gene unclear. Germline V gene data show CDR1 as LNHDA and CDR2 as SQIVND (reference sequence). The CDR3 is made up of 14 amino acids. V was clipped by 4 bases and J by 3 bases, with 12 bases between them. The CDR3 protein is CASSTAAGYTEAFF. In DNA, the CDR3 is TGTGCCAGTAGTACGGCCGCGGGATACACTGAAGCTTTCTTT.

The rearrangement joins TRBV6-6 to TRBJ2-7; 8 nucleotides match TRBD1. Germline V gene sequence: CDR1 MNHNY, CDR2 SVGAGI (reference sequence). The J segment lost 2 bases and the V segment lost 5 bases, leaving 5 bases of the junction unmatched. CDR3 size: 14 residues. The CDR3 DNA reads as TGTGCCAGCAGTAGACAGGGGACCACCTACGAGCAGTACTTC. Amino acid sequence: CASSRQGTTYEQYF.

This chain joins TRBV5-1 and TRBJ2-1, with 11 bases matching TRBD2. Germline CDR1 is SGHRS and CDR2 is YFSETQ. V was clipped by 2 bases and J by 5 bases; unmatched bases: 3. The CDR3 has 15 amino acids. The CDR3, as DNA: TGCGCCAGCAGCTTCGGGACTAGCGGTGACAATGAGCAGTTCTTC. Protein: CASSFGTSGDNEQFF.

The CDR3 is CASSQAGRGTEAFF. DNA of the CDR3: TGTGCCAGCTCACAGGCGGGTCGGGGGACTGAAGCTTTCTTT. The genes are TRBV18 and TRBJ1-1, with a tentative D call TRBD1 (5 bases). Trimming left V 4 bases short and J 5 bases short, with 14 bases between. The length of the CDR3 is 14 residues. Per germline, CDR1 KGHSH and CDR2 LQKENI.

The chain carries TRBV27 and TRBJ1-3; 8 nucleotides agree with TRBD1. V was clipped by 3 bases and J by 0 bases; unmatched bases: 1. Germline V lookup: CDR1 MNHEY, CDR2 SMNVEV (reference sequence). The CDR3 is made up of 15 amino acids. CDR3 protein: CASSLTGASGNTIYF. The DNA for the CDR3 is TGTGCCAGCAGTTTGACAGGGGCCTCTGGAAACACCATATATTTT.

The CDR3 region has the DNA TGCGCCAGCAGCCCGTTGAAAGACAACTCCTACAATGAGCAGTTCTTC. It specifies CASSPLKDNSYNEQFF. The rearrangement uses TRBV5-1 and TRBJ2-1; D gene uncertain. The CDR3 is made up of 16 amino acids. V was shortened by 4 bases and J by 0 bases, with 14 bases between the two germline ends. Germline CDR1 is SGHRS and CDR2 is YFSETQ.

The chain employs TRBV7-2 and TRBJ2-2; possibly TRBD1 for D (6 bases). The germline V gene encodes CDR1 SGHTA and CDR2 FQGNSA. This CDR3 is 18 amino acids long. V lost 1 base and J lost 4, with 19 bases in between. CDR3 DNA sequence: TGTGCCAGCAGCTTAGAGGGTTTGGGACATACATTCACCGGGGAGCTGTTTTTT. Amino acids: CASSLEGLGHTFTGELFF. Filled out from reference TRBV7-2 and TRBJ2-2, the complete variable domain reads GAGVSQSPSNKVTEKGKDVELRCDPISGHTALYWYRQSLGQGLEFLIYFQGNSAPDKSGLPSDRFSAERTGGSVSTLTIQRTQQEDSAVYLCASSLEGLGHTFTGELFFGEGSRLTVL.

CDR3 nucleotide sequence: TGTGCCAGCAGCCAGGGAGGGAGTGAGACCCAGTACTTC. Translating it yields CASSQGGSETQYF. This rearrangement joins TRBV11-3 to TRBJ2-5; 7 nucleotides agree with TRBD2. Germline-derived CDR1 and CDR2 are SGHNT and YENEEA. The trim removed 5 bases at V and 5 bases at J, leaving 5 bases unmatched. CDR3 size: 13 residues. Based on the CDR3 plus reference TRBV11-3 and TRBJ2-5, the full variable domain is EAGVVQSPRYKIIEKKQPVAFWCNPISGHNTLYWYLQNLGQGPELLIRYENEEAVDDSQLPKDRFSAERLKGVDSTLKIQPAELGDSAVYLCASSQGGSETQYFGPGTRLLVL.

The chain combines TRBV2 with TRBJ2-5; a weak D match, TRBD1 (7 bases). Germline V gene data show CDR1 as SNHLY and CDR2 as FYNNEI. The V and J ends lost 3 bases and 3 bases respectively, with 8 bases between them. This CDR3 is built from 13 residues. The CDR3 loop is CASSDRGEETQYF. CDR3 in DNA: TGTGCCAGCAGTGACAGGGGGGAAGAGACCCAGTACTTC.

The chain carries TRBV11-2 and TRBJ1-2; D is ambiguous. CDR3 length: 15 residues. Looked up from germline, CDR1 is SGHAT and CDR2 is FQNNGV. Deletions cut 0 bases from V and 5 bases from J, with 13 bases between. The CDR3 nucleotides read TGTGCCAGCAGCTTAGATGGAGGGCAGATTTATGGCTACACCTTC. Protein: CASSLDGGQIYGYTF. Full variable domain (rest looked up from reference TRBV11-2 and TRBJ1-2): EAGVAQSPRYKIIEKRQSVAFWCNPISGHATLYWYQQILGQGPKLLIQFQNNGVVDDSQLPKDRFSAERLKGVDSTLKIQPAKLEDSAVYLCASSLDGGQIYGYTFGSGTRLTVV.

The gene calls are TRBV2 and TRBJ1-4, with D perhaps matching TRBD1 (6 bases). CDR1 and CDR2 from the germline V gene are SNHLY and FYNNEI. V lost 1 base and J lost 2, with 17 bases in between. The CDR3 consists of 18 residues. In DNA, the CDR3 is TGTGCCAGCAGTGAAGGGCCCGGTAGGGGGAAGACTAATGAAAAACTGTTTTTT. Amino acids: CASSEGPGRGKTNEKLFF.

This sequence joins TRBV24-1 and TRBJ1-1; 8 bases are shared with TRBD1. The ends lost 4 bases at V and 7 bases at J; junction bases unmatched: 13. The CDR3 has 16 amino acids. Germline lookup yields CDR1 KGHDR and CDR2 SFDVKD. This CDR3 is CATSDPTGTGPDEAFF. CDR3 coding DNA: TGTGCCACCAGTGACCCCACCGGGACAGGCCCCGATGAAGCTTTCTTT.

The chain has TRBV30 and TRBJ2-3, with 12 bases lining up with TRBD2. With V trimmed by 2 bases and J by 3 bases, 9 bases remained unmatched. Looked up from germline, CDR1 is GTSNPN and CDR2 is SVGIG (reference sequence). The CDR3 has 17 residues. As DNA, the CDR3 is TGTGCCTGGAGTCCTTTGACTAGCGGGGGATGGACAGATACGCAGTATTTT. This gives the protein CAWSPLTSGGWTDTQYF.

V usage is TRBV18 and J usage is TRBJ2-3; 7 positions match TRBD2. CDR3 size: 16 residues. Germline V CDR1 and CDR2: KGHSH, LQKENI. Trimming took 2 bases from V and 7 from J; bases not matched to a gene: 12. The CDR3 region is CASSPMSSGGSHTQYF. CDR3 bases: TGTGCCAGCTCACCAATGTCTAGCGGAGGGTCCCATACGCAGTATTTT.

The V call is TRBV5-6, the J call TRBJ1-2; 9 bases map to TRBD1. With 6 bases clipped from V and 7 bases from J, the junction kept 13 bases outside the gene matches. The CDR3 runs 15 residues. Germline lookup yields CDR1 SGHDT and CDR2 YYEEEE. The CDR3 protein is CASTQWDRVSGGYTF. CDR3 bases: TGTGCCAGCACTCAGTGGGACAGGGTATCGGGTGGCTACACCTTC.

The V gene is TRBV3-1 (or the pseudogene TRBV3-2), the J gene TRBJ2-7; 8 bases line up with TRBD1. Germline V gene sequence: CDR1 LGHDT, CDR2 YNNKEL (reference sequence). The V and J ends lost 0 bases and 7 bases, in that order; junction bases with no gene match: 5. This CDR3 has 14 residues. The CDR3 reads CASSQDGQGGEQYF. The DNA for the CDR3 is TGTGCCAGCAGCCAAGACGGACAGGGTGGGGAGCAGTACTTC.

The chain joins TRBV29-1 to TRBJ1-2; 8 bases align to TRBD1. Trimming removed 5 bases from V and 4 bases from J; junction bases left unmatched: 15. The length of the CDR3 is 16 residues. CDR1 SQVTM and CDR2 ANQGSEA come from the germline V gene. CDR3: CSVLLGTGENGYGYTF. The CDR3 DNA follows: TGCAGCGTTCTTCTTGGGACAGGAGAAAACGGCTATGGCTACACCTTC.

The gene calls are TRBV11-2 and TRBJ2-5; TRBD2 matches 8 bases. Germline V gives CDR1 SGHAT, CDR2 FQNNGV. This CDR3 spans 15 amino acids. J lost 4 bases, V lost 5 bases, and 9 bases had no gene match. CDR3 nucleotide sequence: TGTGCCAGCAGCCCGCAGGCGGGAGGTGGAGAGACCCAGTACTTC. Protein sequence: CASSPQAGGGETQYF.

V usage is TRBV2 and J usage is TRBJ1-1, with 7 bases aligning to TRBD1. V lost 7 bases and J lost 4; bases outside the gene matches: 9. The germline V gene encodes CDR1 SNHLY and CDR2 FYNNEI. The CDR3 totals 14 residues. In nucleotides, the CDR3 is TGTGCCAGCATCCTGGGACAGCGAAGCACTGAAGCTTTCTTT. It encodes CASILGQRSTEAFF.

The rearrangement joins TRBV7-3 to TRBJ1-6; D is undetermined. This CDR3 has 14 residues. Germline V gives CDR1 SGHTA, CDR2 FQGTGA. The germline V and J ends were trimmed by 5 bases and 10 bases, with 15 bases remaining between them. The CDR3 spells CASSLSKQRSPLHF. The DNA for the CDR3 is TGTGCCAGCAGCCTAAGCAAACAACGATCACCCCTCCACTTT.

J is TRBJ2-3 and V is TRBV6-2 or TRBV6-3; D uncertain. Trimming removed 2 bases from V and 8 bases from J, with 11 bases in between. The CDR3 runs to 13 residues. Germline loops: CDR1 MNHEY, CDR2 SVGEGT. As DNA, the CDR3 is TGTGCCAGCAGTTACGTAGCTCCGGGTACGCAGTATTTT. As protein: CASSYVAPGTQYF.